Presented here are 22 T cell receptor beta chains from one specimen sequenced in a study of brain T cells in children with intractable seizures. The protocol was immunoSEQ multiplex PCR, while the TCRdb copy is restricted to in-frame clones and leaves out a portion. The sample holds fewer than 25,000 clones, roughly 94% seen once. The sample in question was peripheral blood, obtained at surgery. The receptors here all came from a boy aged 5-17 years with focal cortical dysplasia and intractable seizures.

The rearrangement links TRBV5-1 to TRBJ2-3; TRBD2 agrees at 8 bases. Germline CDR1 is SGHRS and CDR2 is YFSETQ. Trimming cost V 0 bases and J 0 bases; bases outside gene matches: 3. This CDR3 is 16 amino acids long. CDR3 in DNA: TGCGCCAGCAGCTTGGGGACTAGCCGGAGCACAGATACGCAGTATTTT. Amino acid sequence: CASSLGTSRSTDTQYF.

The chain combines TRBV18 with TRBJ2-1; possibly TRBD2 for D (6 bases). Per germline, CDR1 KGHSH and CDR2 LQKENI. The V and J ends lost 3 bases and 10 bases respectively, with 22 bases between them. This CDR3 has 16 residues. As DNA, the CDR3 is TGTGCCAGCTCACCCCCCCTGACGGGAGTTTTAGGGGAGCAGTTCTTC. Amino acids: CASSPPLTGVLGEQFF.

Only one count was recorded for this clone. The chain joins TRBV7-9 to TRBJ1-2; D is unresolved. The germline CDR1 and CDR2 sequences are SEHNR and FQNEAQ (reference sequence). The CDR3 is 14 residues long. Trimming removed 1 base at V and 3 bases at J, with 9 bases between. CDR3 loop: CASSLVGSYYGYTF. CDR3 coding DNA: TGTGCCAGCAGCTTAGTGGGCAGTTACTATGGCTACACCTTC.

The chain is built from TRBV6-5 and TRBJ1-3; 8 bases fit TRBD1. CDR1 is MNHEY and CDR2 is SVGAGI in the germline V gene. The trim removed 2 bases at V and 4 bases at J, leaving 1 base unmatched. The CDR3 spans 14 residues. The CDR3, as DNA: TGTGCCAGCAGTTACGACAGGGGCGGAAACACCATATATTTT. The encoded protein is CASSYDRGGNTIYF.

The chain uses TRBV2 and TRBJ2-2, with 10 bases lining up with TRBD2. This CDR3 is built from 15 residues. Germline V lookup: CDR1 SNHLY, CDR2 FYNNEI. V shed 4 bases and J 6 bases; nucleotides not matched to a gene: 5. CDR3 coding DNA: TGTGCCAGCAGTGCTAGCGGGGGCGTTTCCGGGGAGCTGTTTTTT. It specifies CASSASGGVSGELFF.

V and J are TRBV4-1 and TRBJ1-5, with D unresolved. In germline, CDR1 is MGHRA, CDR2 YSYEKL. There are 15 residues in the CDR3. Trimming took off 4 bases at V and 0 bases at J, with 10 bases between the two ends. The DNA for the CDR3 is TGCGCCAGCAGCCCCACGGACGTTAGCAATCAGCCCCAGCATTTT. It yields the protein CASSPTDVSNQPQHF.

The V and J genes are TRBV10-2 and TRBJ1-1, with D perhaps TRBD1 (5 bases). V was cut by 3 bases and J by 6 bases, with 11 bases left in between. From germline, CDR1 is WSHSY and CDR2 SAAADI. CDR3 length: 13 amino acids. The CDR3, as DNA: TGCGCCAGCAGTGATGGAGGGGCAGCTGAAGCTTTCTTT. It yields the protein CASSDGGAAEAFF.

This clone was counted a few times. The V gene is TRBV6-4, the J gene TRBJ2-1, with 13 bases identical to TRBD2. With 2 bases clipped from V and 8 bases from J, the junction kept 6 bases outside the gene matches. Germline CDR1 MRHNA, CDR2 SNTAGT. The CDR3 is made up of 16 amino acids. CDR3 bases: TGTGCCAGCAGTGACACTAGCGGGGGGGCCGCGGATGAGCAGTTCTTC. Its protein is CASSDTSGGAADEQFF.

The chain is built from TRBV21-1 and TRBJ1-2. TRBV21-1 is a pseudogene locus. This CDR3 has 15 amino acids. The CDR3 DNA is TGTGCCAGCAGCCGCGGCGTCAGCAGTAGATATGGCTACACCTTC. Translation: CASSRGVSSRYGYTF.

This sequence joins TRBV19 and TRBJ1-5; D ambiguous. The V gene's germline CDR1 is LNHDA and CDR2 SQIVND (reference sequence). V was clipped by 3 bases and J by 6 bases, with 12 bases between them. CDR3 length: 14 residues. This CDR3 reads CASSIGRDGQPQHF. The CDR3 DNA sequence: TGTGCCAGTAGTATTGGGAGGGATGGTCAGCCCCAGCATTTT.

The rearrangement joins TRBV5-6 to TRBJ1-2; TRBD1 aligns across 8 bases. This CDR3 is built from 16 residues. CDR1 SGHDT and CDR2 YYEEEE come from the germline V gene. Trimming took 3 bases from V and 3 from J; bases not matched to a gene: 10. Here the CDR3 DNA reads TGTGCCAGCAGCTGGACGAAGACAGGGGTCGACTATGGCTACACCTTC. Amino acid sequence: CASSWTKTGVDYGYTF. Drawing the rest from reference TRBV5-6 and TRBJ1-2, the complete variable domain is DAGVTQSPTHLIKTRGQQVTLRCSPKSGHDTVSWYQQALGQGPQFIFQYYEEEERQRGNFPDRFSGHQFPNYSSELNVNALLLGDSALYLCASSWTKTGVDYGYTFGSGTRLTVV.

The chain links TRBV5-6 to TRBJ1-1, with D unclear. The CDR3 is 13 amino acids. V was cut by 4 bases and J by 6 bases, with 13 bases left in between. Germline V CDR1 and CDR2: SGHDT, YYEEEE. CDR3 protein: CASSLGADPEAFF. The CDR3, as DNA: TGTGCCAGCAGCCTTGGTGCGGACCCTGAAGCTTTCTTT.

This chain joins TRBV29-1 and TRBJ2-7; no definite D call. Germline V gene sequence: CDR1 SQVTM, CDR2 ANQGSEA. V lost 6 bases, J lost 2 bases, and 5 bases lay in between. This CDR3 region has 10 residues. The CDR3, as DNA: TGCAGCGTCGGAGCCTACGAGCAGTACTTC. It is translated as CSVGAYEQYF.

This sequence joins TRBV25-1 and TRBJ1-5; no clear D gene. The CDR3 has 13 residues. V was pared by 6 bases and J by 8 bases, with 14 bases between. Germline V CDR1 and CDR2: MGHDK, SYGVNS. As DNA, the CDR3 is TGTGCCAGCAGCGACCACCTTTTAGAGCCCCAGCATTTT. Translation gives CASSDHLLEPQHF. The full variable domain, rest sourced from reference TRBV25-1 and TRBJ1-5, is EADIYQTPRYLVIGTGKKITLECSQTMGHDKMYWYQQDPGMELHLIHYSYGVNSTEKGDLSSESTVSRIRTEHFPLTLESARPSHTSQYLCASSDHLLEPQHFGDGTRLSIL.

The chain uses TRBV9 and TRBJ1-1; D unclear. The V and J ends lost 0 bases and 11 bases respectively, with 11 bases between them. The CDR3 consists of 12 residues. Germline CDR1 reads SGDLS; CDR2 reads YYNGEE. The CDR3 sequence is CASSVDRGRAFF. CDR3 coding DNA: TGTGCCAGCAGCGTAGATCGAGGTAGGGCTTTCTTT. The full variable domain, its missing parts supplied by reference TRBV9 and TRBJ1-1, is DSGVTQTPKHLITATGQRVTLRCSPRSGDLSVYWYQQSLDQGLQFLIQYYNGEERAKGNILERFSAQQFPDLHSELNLSSLELGDSALYFCASSVDRGRAFFGQGTRLTVV.

The chain couples TRBV7-8 to TRBJ1-4; possibly TRBD1 for D (6 bases). The CDR3 is 16 residues long. In germline, CDR1 is SGHVS, CDR2 FQNEAQ. V was pared by 7 bases and J by 4 bases, with 19 bases between. The CDR3 here is CASTKAGGLVNEKLFF. For the CDR3, the DNA is TGTGCCAGCACCAAGGCGGGGGGCTTAGTTAATGAAAAACTGTTTTTT.

The V gene is TRBV3-1 (or the pseudogene TRBV3-2), the J gene TRBJ1-2, with D perhaps TRBD1 (6 bases). The germline V gene encodes CDR1 LGHDT and CDR2 YNNKEL (reference sequence). The ends were cut back, 4 bases at V and 3 bases at J, with 18 bases in the middle. The CDR3 loop spans 16 amino acids. The CDR3, as DNA: TGTGCCAGCAGCCCCTCACACAGGGTGCAAGACTATGGCTACACCTTC. Amino acids: CASSPSHRVQDYGYTF.

The CDR3, as DNA: TGTGCCAGCAGCCAAGGACTAGCGGGGTCCTACGAGCAGTACGTC. Translation gives CASSQGLAGSYEQYV. V is TRBV3-1 (or the pseudogene TRBV3-2) and J is TRBJ2-7; the match to TRBD2 covers 11 bases. V shed 1 base and J 1 base; nucleotides not matched to a gene: 0. The germline V gene has CDR1 LGHDT and CDR2 YNNKEL (reference sequence). The CDR3 has 15 residues.

The chain combines TRBV6-5 with TRBJ1-2; D uncertain. The CDR3 consists of 13 residues. Germline assignment: CDR1 MNHEY and CDR2 SVGAGI. Trimming pared 1 base from V and 3 bases from J, leaving 6 bases between. Here the CDR3 reads CASSYFGDYGYTF. For the CDR3, the DNA is TGTGCCAGCAGTTACTTCGGGGACTATGGCTACACCTTC.

The chain links TRBV7-2 to TRBJ1-5, with no clear D. V lost 4 bases, J lost 8 bases, and 12 bases lay in between. There are 13 residues in the CDR3. Per the germline V gene, CDR1 is SGHTA and CDR2 is FQGNSA. The CDR3 is CASSSGPGKPQHF. The CDR3 bases are TGTGCCAGCAGCTCCGGACCGGGGAAGCCCCAGCATTTT.

CDR3: CASSLDRNYGYTF. CDR3 bases: TGCGCCAGCAGCTTGGACCGAAACTATGGCTACACCTTC. This sequence joins TRBV5-1 and TRBJ1-2; D remains unclear. The V end lost 0 bases, the J end lost 2 bases, and 5 bases lay between the germline ends. Germline values: CDR1 SGHRS, CDR2 YFSETQ. The CDR3 totals 13 residues.

The chain employs TRBV14 and TRBJ2-7; 7 nucleotides agree with TRBD1. The CDR3 has 20 residues. The ends lost 4 bases at V and 0 bases at J; junction bases unmatched: 21. The germline CDR1 and CDR2 sequences are SGHDN and FVKESK. CDR3 region: CASSPFFPGQTYKSSYEQYF. DNA of the CDR3: TGTGCCAGCAGCCCCTTCTTCCCGGGACAGACTTATAAGAGCTCCTACGAGCAGTACTTC.